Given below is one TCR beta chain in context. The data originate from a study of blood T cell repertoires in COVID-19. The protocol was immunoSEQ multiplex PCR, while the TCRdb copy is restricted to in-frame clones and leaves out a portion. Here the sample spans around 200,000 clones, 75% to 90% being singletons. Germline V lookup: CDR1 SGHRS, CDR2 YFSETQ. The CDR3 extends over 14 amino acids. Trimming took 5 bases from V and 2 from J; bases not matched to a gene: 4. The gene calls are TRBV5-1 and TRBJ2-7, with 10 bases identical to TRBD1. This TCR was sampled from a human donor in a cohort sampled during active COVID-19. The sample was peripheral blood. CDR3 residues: CASRAGTGAYEQYF. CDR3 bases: TGCGCCAGCAGGGCCGGGACAGGGGCCTACGAGCAGTACTTC.